This T cell receptor (beta chain) was recorded in a study of technical replicates of blood from a few donors. This CDR3 contains 14 residues. The germline gives CDR1 SGHTA, CDR2 FQGTGA. The ends lost 4 bases at V and 3 bases at J; junction bases unmatched: 5. The table came from immunoSEQ multiplex PCR; TCRdb's copy has only in-frame clones and leaves some out. Among about 81,000 clones listed, 90% to 97% were seen once. The sequencing input was T cells isolated from PBMCs. The chain uses TRBV7-3 and TRBJ1-2, with TRBD1 matching 7 bases. The clonotype was recovered from a human donor in good health. CDR3 nucleotides: TGTGCCAGCAGCTCCTCCGGGACAGACTATGGCTACACCTTC. Its protein is CASSSSGTDYGYTF. Full variable domain (remainder filled in from reference TRBV7-3 and TRBJ1-2): GAGVSQTPSNKVTEKGKYVELRCDPISGHTALYWYRQSLGQGPEFLIYFQGTGAADDSGLPNDRFFAVRPEGSVSTLKIQRTERGDSAVYLCASSSSGTDYGYTFGSGTRLTVV.